The clone carrying this TCR beta chain was recorded at least ten times. Its antigen is unidentified. Trimming stripped 2 bases from V and 7 bases from J, with 6 bases between. This CDR3 is built from 12 residues. TCRdb independently ran MiXCR on the reads; one entry per CDR3 protein. The sample consists of 35,000 to 50,000 distinct CDR3 sequences, about 12% of them appearing once. The data were obtained in a study of type 1 regulatory T cells. Turning to the study itself: This in vitro CD4 product, T-allo10, is enriched for Tr1 cells and alloantigen-specific.

Study results and caveats: Compared with non-Tr1 cells, Tr1 cells showed a narrower TCR repertoire.

Sample: cultured non-Tr1 T cells, either the whole culture or a sorted T cell fraction (not recorded which). The TCR comes from a human donor in good health. The rearrangement links TRBV12-3 or TRBV12-4 to TRBJ2-1, with D hard to call. The CDR3 DNA reads as TGTGCCAGCAGTTTATACGGGAATGAGCAGTTCTTC. This gives the protein CASSLYGNEQFF.